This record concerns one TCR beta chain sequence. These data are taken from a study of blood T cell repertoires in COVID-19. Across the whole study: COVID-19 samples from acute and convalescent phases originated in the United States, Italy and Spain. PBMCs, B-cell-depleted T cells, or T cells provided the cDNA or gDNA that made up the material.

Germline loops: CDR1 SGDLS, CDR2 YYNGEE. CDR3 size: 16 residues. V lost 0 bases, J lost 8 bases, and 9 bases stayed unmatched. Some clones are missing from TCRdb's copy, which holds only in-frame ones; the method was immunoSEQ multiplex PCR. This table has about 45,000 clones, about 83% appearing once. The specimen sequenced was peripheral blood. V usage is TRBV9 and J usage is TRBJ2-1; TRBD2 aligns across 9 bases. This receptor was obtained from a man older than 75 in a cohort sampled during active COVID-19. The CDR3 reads CASSVAASGAWDEQFF. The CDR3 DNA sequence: TGTGCCAGCAGCGTAGCCGCTAGCGGGGCTTGGGATGAGCAGTTCTTC.